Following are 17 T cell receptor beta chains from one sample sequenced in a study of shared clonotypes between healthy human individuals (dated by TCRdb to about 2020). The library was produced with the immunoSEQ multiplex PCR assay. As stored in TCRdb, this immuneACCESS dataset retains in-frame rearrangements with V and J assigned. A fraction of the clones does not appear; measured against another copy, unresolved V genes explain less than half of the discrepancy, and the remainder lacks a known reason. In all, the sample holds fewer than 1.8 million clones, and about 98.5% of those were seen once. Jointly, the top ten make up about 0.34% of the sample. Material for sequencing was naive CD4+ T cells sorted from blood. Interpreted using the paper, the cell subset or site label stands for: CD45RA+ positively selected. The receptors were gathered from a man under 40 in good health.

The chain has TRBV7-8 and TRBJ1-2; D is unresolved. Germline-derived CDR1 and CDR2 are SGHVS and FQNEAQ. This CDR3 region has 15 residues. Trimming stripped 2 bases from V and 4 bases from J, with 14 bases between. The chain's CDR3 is CASSLFSSSSYGYTF. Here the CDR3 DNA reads TGTGCCAGCAGCTTATTTTCCAGTTCGTCCTATGGCTACACCTTC.

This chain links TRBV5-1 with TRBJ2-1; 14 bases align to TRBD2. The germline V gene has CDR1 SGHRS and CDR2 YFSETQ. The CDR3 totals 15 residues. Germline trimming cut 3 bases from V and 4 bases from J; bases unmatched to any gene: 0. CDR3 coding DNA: TGCGCCAGCAGCTGGACTAGCGGGAGGTACAATGAGCAGTTCTTC. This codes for CASSWTSGRYNEQFF.

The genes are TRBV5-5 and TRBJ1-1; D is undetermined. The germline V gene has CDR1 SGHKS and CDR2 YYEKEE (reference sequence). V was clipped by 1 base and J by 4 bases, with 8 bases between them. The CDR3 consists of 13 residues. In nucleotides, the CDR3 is TGTGCCAGCAGCTTGATAACGGGCACTGAAGCTTTCTTT. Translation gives CASSLITGTEAFF.

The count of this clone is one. For the CDR3, the DNA is TGCGCCAGCAGCCAAGCCCCGCAGGCGGGAGGATTTGGGGCCAACGTCCTGACTTTC. It encodes CASSQAPQAGGFGANVLTF. The chain carries TRBV4-3 and TRBJ2-6; TRBD2 aligns across 8 bases. The CDR3 runs to 19 residues. Trimming took 1 base from V and 3 from J; bases not matched to a gene: 11. Germline V CDR1 and CDR2: LGHNA, YSLEER.

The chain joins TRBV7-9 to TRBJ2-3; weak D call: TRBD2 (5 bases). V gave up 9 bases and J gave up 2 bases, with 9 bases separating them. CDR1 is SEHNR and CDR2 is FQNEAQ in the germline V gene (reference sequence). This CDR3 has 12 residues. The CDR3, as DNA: TGTGCCAGTGTAGCGACCACAGATACGCAGTATTTT. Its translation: CASVATTDTQYF.

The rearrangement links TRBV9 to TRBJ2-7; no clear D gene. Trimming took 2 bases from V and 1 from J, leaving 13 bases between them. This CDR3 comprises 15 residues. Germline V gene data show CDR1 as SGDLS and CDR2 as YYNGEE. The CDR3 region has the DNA TGTGCCAGCAGCGTTGCCGGCGCCCCTTCCTACGAGCAGTACTTC. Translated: CASSVAGAPSYEQYF.

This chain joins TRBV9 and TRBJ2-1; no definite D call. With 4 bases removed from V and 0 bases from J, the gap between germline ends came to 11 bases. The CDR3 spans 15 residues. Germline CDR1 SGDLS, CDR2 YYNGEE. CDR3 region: CASSPHTFSYNEQFF. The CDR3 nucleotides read TGTGCCAGCAGCCCTCACACCTTCTCCTACAATGAGCAGTTCTTC.

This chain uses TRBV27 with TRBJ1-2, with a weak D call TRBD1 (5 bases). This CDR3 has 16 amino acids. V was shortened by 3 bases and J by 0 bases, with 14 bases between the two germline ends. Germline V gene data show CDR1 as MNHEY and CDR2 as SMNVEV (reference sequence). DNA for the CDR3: TGTGCCAGCAGTTTTCGGGGGAAGGGTGCTAACTATGGCTACACCTTC. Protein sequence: CASSFRGKGANYGYTF.

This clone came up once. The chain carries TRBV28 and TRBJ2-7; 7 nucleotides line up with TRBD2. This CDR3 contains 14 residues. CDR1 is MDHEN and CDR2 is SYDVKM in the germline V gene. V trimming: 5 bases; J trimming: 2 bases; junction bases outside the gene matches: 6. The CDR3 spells CASSHSGLAYEQYF. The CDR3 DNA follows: TGTGCCAGCAGTCATAGCGGGTTGGCCTACGAGCAGTACTTC.

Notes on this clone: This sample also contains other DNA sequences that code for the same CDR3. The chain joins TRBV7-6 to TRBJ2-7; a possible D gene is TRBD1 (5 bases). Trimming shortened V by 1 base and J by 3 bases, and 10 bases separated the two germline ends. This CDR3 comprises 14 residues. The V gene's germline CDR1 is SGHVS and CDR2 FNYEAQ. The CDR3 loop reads CASSLGQGDYEQYF. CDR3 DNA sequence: TGTGCCAGCAGCTTAGGGCAGGGCGACTACGAGCAGTACTTC.

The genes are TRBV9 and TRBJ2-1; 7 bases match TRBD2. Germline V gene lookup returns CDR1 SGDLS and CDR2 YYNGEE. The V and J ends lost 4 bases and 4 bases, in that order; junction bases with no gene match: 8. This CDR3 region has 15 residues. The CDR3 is CASSFRLADYNEQFF. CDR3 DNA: TGTGCCAGCAGCTTTAGACTAGCAGATTACAATGAGCAGTTCTTC.

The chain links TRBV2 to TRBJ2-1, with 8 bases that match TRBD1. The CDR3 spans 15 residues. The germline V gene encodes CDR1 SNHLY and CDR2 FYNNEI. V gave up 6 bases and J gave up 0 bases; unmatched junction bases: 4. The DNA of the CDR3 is TGTGCCAGCAGCGCACAGGGGGTCTCCTACAATGAGCAGTTCTTC. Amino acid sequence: CASSAQGVSYNEQFF.

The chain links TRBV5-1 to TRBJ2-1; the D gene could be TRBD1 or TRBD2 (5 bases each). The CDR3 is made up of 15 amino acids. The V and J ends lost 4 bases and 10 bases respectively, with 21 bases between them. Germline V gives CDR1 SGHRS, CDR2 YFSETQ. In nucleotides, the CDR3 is TGCGCCAGCAGCCGGGGTGGGACCCCCTTGGACGAGCAGTTCTTC. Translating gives CASSRGGTPLDEQFF.

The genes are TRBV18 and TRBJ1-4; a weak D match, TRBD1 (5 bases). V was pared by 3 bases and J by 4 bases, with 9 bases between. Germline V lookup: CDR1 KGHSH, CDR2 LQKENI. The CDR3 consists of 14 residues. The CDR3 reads CASSPGRHNEKLFF. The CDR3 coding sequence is TGTGCCAGCTCACCGGGGCGTCATAATGAAAAACTGTTTTTT.

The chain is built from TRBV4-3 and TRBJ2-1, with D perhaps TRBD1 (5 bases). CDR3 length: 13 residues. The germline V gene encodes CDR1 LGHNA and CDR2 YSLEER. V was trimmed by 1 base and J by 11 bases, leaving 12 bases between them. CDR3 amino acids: CASSQVTGQKQFF. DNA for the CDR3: TGCGCCAGCAGCCAAGTGACCGGACAAAAGCAGTTCTTC.

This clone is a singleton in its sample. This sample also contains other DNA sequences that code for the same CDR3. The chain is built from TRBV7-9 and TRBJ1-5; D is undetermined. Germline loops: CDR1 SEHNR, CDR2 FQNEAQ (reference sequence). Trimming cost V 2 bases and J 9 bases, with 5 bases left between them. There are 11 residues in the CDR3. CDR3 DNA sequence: TGTGCCAGCAGCTTATCGGGGCCCCAGCATTTT. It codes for CASSLSGPQHF.

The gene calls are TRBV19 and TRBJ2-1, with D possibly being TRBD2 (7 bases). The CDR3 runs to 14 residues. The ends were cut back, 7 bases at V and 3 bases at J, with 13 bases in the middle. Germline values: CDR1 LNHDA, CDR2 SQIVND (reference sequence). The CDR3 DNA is TGTGCCAGTAAAGGGGGGGGCAGCTACAATGAGCAGTTCTTC. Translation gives CASKGGGSYNEQFF.